The next 28 T cell receptor beta chains were all read from a single sample in a study of blood T cell repertoires in COVID-19. Only in-frame clones appear in the TCRdb table, and some are missing; sequencing was by immunoSEQ multiplex PCR. This sample carries about 68,000 clones, approximately 86% of them seen once, and the ten largest clones take 1.4% to 1.5%. Input material: peripheral blood. These receptors were obtained from a woman aged 60-75 years with acute or convalescent COVID-19.

In its sample, this clone was seen once. Relative to the germline gene, one junction end is altered; a read error may explain this. The J gene is TRBJ2-7, the V gene TRBV7-7; D is perhaps TRBD1 (7 bases). This CDR3 has 15 residues. Germline V gene sequence: CDR1 SSHAT, CDR2 FNYEAQ (reference sequence). Here the CDR3 reads CASSLAEGTVYEQYF. DNA for the CDR3: TGTGCTAGCAGCTTAGCGGAAGGGACAGTCTACGAGCAGTACTTC.

The chain couples TRBV6-6 to TRBJ2-5; 7 bases are a match to TRBD1. The CDR3 sequence is 14 residues long. The V gene's germline CDR1 is MNHNY and CDR2 SVGAGI (reference sequence). With V trimmed by 7 bases and J by 1 base, 6 bases remained unmatched. The CDR3 DNA reads as TGTGCCAGCATGGTAGCAGGGGGCCAAGAGACCCAGTACTTC. This encodes CASMVAGGQETQYF.

The CDR3 loop reads CASSIAGPITGELFF. The CDR3 DNA is TGTGCCAGTAGTATCGCGGGACCGATCACCGGGGAGCTGTTTTTT. The J gene is TRBJ2-2, the V gene TRBV19; maybe TRBD2 (6 bases). The CDR3 covers 15 residues. V lost 3 bases to trimming and J lost 4 bases, with 12 bases between them. Germline V gene data show CDR1 as LNHDA and CDR2 as SQIVND (reference sequence). The variable domain in full, completed from reference TRBV19 and TRBJ2-2, reads DGGITQSPKYLFRKEGQNVTLSCEQNLNHDAMYWYRQDPGQGLRLIYYSQIVNDFQKGDIAEGYSVSREKKESFPLTVTSAQKNPTAFYLCASSIAGPITGELFFGEGSRLTVL.

This chain uses TRBV13 with TRBJ2-7, with 9 bases that match TRBD1. Germline CDR1 PRHDT, CDR2 FYEKMQ (reference sequence). The CDR3 sequence is 14 residues long. Unmatched junction bases numbered 5, after V lost 1 base and J lost 7 bases. CDR3 sequence reads: CASSLEGQGGEQYF. The CDR3 coding sequence is TGTGCCAGCAGCTTAGAGGGACAGGGAGGAGAGCAGTACTTC.

A few counts support this clone. The chain couples TRBV18 to TRBJ1-1; 9 bases fit TRBD1. Germline-derived CDR1 and CDR2 are KGHSH and LQKENI. The CDR3 has 16 amino acids. The V gene end was trimmed by 3 bases and the J gene end by 4 bases; junction bases not matched to a gene: 9. CDR3 nucleotide sequence: TGTGCCAGCTCACCCCAACAGGGGGCCAGTAGCACTGAAGCTTTCTTT. Translation: CASSPQQGASSTEAFF.

V is TRBV9 and J is TRBJ2-1; 12 nucleotides line up with TRBD2. CDR1 is SGDLS and CDR2 is YYNGEE in the germline V gene. The V and J ends lost 3 bases and 4 bases, in that order; junction bases with no gene match: 11. The CDR3 runs 18 residues. CDR3 nucleotide sequence: TGTGCCAGCAGCGCCCATCCTTCCGGGACTAGCGGGTACAATGAGCAGTTCTTC. Amino acid sequence: CASSAHPSGTSGYNEQFF.

This rearrangement joins TRBV14 to TRBJ1-6, with D unresolved. Between the trimmed V and J ends, which lost 2 bases and 2 bases, there was a span of 4 bases. The CDR3 loop spans 14 amino acids. Germline lookup yields CDR1 SGHDN and CDR2 FVKESK. For the CDR3, the DNA is TGTGCCAGCAGCCAAATCACCTATAATTCACCCCTCCACTTT. This sequence encodes CASSQITYNSPLHF.

The chain links TRBV7-2 to TRBJ2-1; 10 bases map to TRBD1. From germline, CDR1 is SGHTA and CDR2 FQGNSA. This CDR3 region has 12 residues. With V trimmed by 6 bases and J by 9 bases, 2 bases remained unmatched. The CDR3 region has the DNA TGTGCCAGCAGTGACAGGGGGCGTGAGCAGTTCTTC. Translating gives CASSDRGREQFF.

The V and J genes are TRBV11-2 and TRBJ1-1, with 7 nucleotides matching TRBD1. Losses at the gene ends were 3 bases for V and 6 bases for J; bases not matched to a gene: 10. CDR1 and CDR2 (germline): SGHAT, FQNNGV. The CDR3 has 15 residues. The CDR3 DNA is TGTGCCAGCAGCTTTTGGACAGGAAGAATGTCTGAAGCTTTCTTT. Translation gives CASSFWTGRMSEAFF.

This chain joins TRBV3-1 (or the pseudogene TRBV3-2) and TRBJ1-2; D is unclear. The CDR3 has 14 residues. Germline V lookup: CDR1 LGHDT, CDR2 YNNKEL (reference sequence). Trimming took off 4 bases at V and 5 bases at J, with 14 bases between the two ends. In DNA form, the CDR3 reads TGTGCCAGCAGCCTTATACGGGTGCCTTATGGCTACACCTTC. The encoded protein is CASSLIRVPYGYTF.

The chain uses TRBV6-5 and TRBJ1-5; maybe TRBD1 (5 bases). This CDR3 is built from 13 residues. The germline V gene encodes CDR1 MNHEY and CDR2 SVGAGI. V was shortened by 7 bases and J by 6 bases, with 13 bases between the two germline ends. CDR3 in DNA: TGTGCCAGCACCGGGGGGGGACGTCAGCCCCAGCATTTT. It yields the protein CASTGGGRQPQHF.

V is TRBV10-3 and J is TRBJ1-2; D is perhaps TRBD1 (6 bases). Germline V CDR1 and CDR2: ENHRY, SYGVKD. The CDR3 has 12 amino acids. The V end lost 4 bases, the J end lost 6 bases, and 9 bases lay between the germline ends. The CDR3 DNA reads as TGTGCCATCAGTGCTTCAGGGGATGGCTACACCTTC. Its protein product is CAISASGDGYTF.

The rearrangement joins TRBV5-1 to TRBJ2-6; D perhaps matches TRBD1 (6 bases). The CDR3 sequence is 15 residues long. Germline-derived CDR1 and CDR2 are SGHRS and YFSETQ. V lost 4 bases and J 4 bases, leaving 12 bases between the germline ends. Here the CDR3 DNA reads TGCGCCAGCAGCCCACAGGGAGCGGGGGCCAACGTCCTGACTTTC. This gives the protein CASSPQGAGANVLTF.

The chain uses TRBV11-2 and TRBJ2-5; 10 bases fit TRBD2. The CDR3 is made up of 14 amino acids. J was trimmed by 5 bases and V by 5 bases; bases with no gene match: 5. Germline-derived CDR1 and CDR2 are SGHAT and FQNNGV. Written as DNA, the CDR3 is TGTGCCAGCAGCGCTCTACTAGCGGGGGAGACCCAGTACTTC. Its protein product is CASSALLAGETQYF. Full variable domain (outside the CDR3, taken from reference TRBV11-2 and TRBJ2-5): EAGVAQSPRYKIIEKRQSVAFWCNPISGHATLYWYQQILGQGPKLLIQFQNNGVVDDSQLPKDRFSAERLKGVDSTLKIQPAKLEDSAVYLCASSALLAGETQYFGPGTRLLVL.

J is TRBJ1-5 and V is TRBV2; no clear D gene. CDR1 and CDR2 (germline): SNHLY, FYNNEI. V was shortened by 3 bases and J by 0 bases, with 15 bases between the two germline ends. The CDR3 is made up of 17 amino acids. Written as DNA, the CDR3 is TGTGCCAGCAGTGACGGTGGTTACCGCTATAGCAATCAGCCCCAGCATTTT. Amino acids: CASSDGGYRYSNQPQHF.

The chain recombines TRBV30 with TRBJ2-7, with TRBD1 identical over 8 bases. There are 13 residues in the CDR3. Germline assignment: CDR1 GTSNPN and CDR2 SVGIG (reference sequence). V shed 4 bases, J shed 0 bases, and the junction held 2 bases outside the gene matches. CDR3 nucleotide sequence: TGTGCCTGGACAACAGGGGGCTCCTACGAGCAGTACTTC. Residues: CAWTTGGSYEQYF.

This sequence joins TRBV11-2 and TRBJ2-1, with TRBD1 identical over 12 bases. Germline loops: CDR1 SGHAT, CDR2 FQNNGV. CDR3 length: 14 amino acids. The V segment lost 6 bases and the J segment 14 bases; nucleotides outside the gene matches: 11. The CDR3 region is CASRTGTGGSVEFF. The CDR3, as DNA: TGTGCCAGCAGAACCGGGACAGGGGGCTCTGTAGAGTTCTTC.

A note on this clone: Other DNA variants within this sample encode the same CDR3. The chain recombines TRBV5-6 with TRBJ1-2; a weak D match, TRBD1 (6 bases). CDR3 length: 13 residues. Germline assignment: CDR1 SGHDT and CDR2 YYEEEE. V lost 4 bases and J 2 bases, leaving 9 bases between the germline ends. The CDR3 region has the DNA TGTGCCAGCAGCCCAACAGGGAACTATGGCTACACCTTC. It specifies CASSPTGNYGYTF.

The genes are TRBV5-1 and TRBJ2-7, with 10 bases identical to TRBD2. Germline values: CDR1 SGHRS, CDR2 YFSETQ. V was pared by 1 base and J by 2 bases, with 15 bases of the junction left unmatched. The CDR3 contains 19 residues. In nucleotides, the CDR3 is TGCGCCAGCAGCTTGCAATCCGCTAGCGGGAGCGGTCCCGCCTACGAGCAGTACTTC. Protein product: CASSLQSASGSGPAYEQYF.

The gene calls are TRBV5-1 and TRBJ2-7; 8 nucleotides agree with TRBD2. CDR1 is SGHRS, CDR2 YFSETQ, per germline. With V trimmed by 0 bases and J by 4 bases, 3 bases remained unmatched. This CDR3 region has 14 residues. In DNA form, the CDR3 reads TGCGCCAGCAGCTTGGGGACTAGCAGTTACGAGCAGTACTTC. This translates into CASSLGTSSYEQYF.

The J gene is TRBJ2-2, the V gene TRBV19; a weak D match, TRBD2 (6 bases). The germline gives CDR1 LNHDA, CDR2 SQIVND (reference sequence). There are 16 residues in the CDR3. With 6 bases removed from V and 0 bases from J, the gap between germline ends came to 14 bases. The CDR3 DNA reads as TGTGCCAGTAGCCTCCTTGGAGGGGCGAACACCGGGGAGCTGTTTTTT. Protein sequence: CASSLLGGANTGELFF.

This clone was found a few times. V and J are TRBV6-5 and TRBJ2-2; 9 bases are shared with TRBD2. Losses at the gene ends were 10 bases for V and 2 bases for J; bases not matched to a gene: 5. In germline, CDR1 is MNHEY, CDR2 SVGAGI. The CDR3 contains 14 residues. Here the CDR3 reads CAIVTSGNTGELFF. The CDR3 DNA reads TGTGCCATAGTGACTAGCGGAAACACCGGGGAGCTGTTTTTT.

The chain employs TRBV11-2 and TRBJ2-1; 7 bases match TRBD1. This CDR3 has 15 amino acids. Germline V lookup: CDR1 SGHAT, CDR2 FQNNGV. V gave up 1 base and J gave up 8 bases; unmatched junction bases: 8. CDR3 residues: CASSLGGGRIYEQFF. The CDR3 coding sequence is TGTGCCAGCAGCTTAGGAGGGGGCCGCATCTATGAGCAGTTCTTC. Complete variable domain (other parts from reference TRBV11-2 and TRBJ2-1): EAGVAQSPRYKIIEKRQSVAFWCNPISGHATLYWYQQILGQGPKLLIQFQNNGVVDDSQLPKDRFSAERLKGVDSTLKIQPAKLEDSAVYLCASSLGGGRIYEQFFGPGTRLTVL.

This clone was picked up a small number of times. This chain links TRBV27 with TRBJ2-1, with 7 bases fitting TRBD1. The CDR3 spans 14 residues. CDR1 MNHEY and CDR2 SMNVEV come from the germline V gene (reference sequence). Trimming removed 7 bases from V and 1 base from J; junction bases left unmatched: 4. Here the CDR3 DNA reads TGTGCCAGCAAAATGACAGGGTCCTACAATGAGCAGTTCTTC. As protein: CASKMTGSYNEQFF.

In DNA form, the CDR3 reads TGTGCCAGCAGCTTAGTGGGGACAGGGGTTCATCGTGCTAACTATGGCTACACCTTC. Residues: CASSLVGTGVHRANYGYTF. The chain has TRBV7-6 and TRBJ1-2, with 10 bases identical to TRBD1. CDR1 is SGHVS and CDR2 is FNYEAQ in the germline V gene. The J segment lost 0 bases and the V segment lost 1 base, leaving 11 bases of the junction unmatched. The CDR3 contains 19 residues.

This clone was detected only once. The chain has TRBV6-2 or TRBV6-3 and TRBJ2-1; 11 bases align to TRBD2. Germline V lookup: CDR1 MNHEY, CDR2 SVGEGT. Germline trimming cut 6 bases from V and 8 bases from J; bases unmatched to any gene: 9. The CDR3 totals 15 residues. In nucleotides, the CDR3 is TGTGCCAGCAGCCCCGGTACTAGCGGGAGAGATGAGCAGTTCTTC. Protein product: CASSPGTSGRDEQFF.

This clone was observed once. The V call is TRBV5-1, the J call TRBJ1-4; D ambiguous. Trimming took 1 base from V and 5 from J, leaving 9 bases between them. The CDR3 totals 14 residues. The V gene's germline CDR1 is SGHRS and CDR2 YFSETQ. The CDR3 DNA follows: TGCGCCAGCAGCTTGAGTCAGGCAAATGAAAAACTGTTTTTT. Translation gives CASSLSQANEKLFF.

In its sample, this clone was seen once. The chain combines TRBV15 with TRBJ1-5, with D unclear. This CDR3 has 13 residues. CDR1 is LNHNV, CDR2 YYDKDF, per germline (reference sequence). V lost 2 bases, J lost 3 bases, and 5 bases lay in between. CDR3 protein: CATSRSFNQPQHF. DNA of the CDR3: TGTGCCACCAGCAGATCTTTCAATCAGCCCCAGCATTTT.